This record looks at one T cell receptor beta chain sequence and its context. This sample is drawn from a study of CD8 T cells in Susac syndrome. Deletions cut 4 bases from V and 4 bases from J, with 12 bases between. The CDR3 runs 14 residues. The germline CDR1 and CDR2 sequences are SGHDT and YYEEEE. Random hexamers were used to reverse transcribe roughly 0.5 to 1 ug of RNA. An immunoSEQ multiplex PCR amplified TCR beta CDR3 over 54 Vbeta and 13 Jbeta. TCRdb fed the immunoSEQ multiplex PCR reads into MiXCR, producing one record per CDR3 protein. The data show around 80,000 distinct CDR3 sequences, with 91% seen just once and 0.5% held by the top ten. The sequenced target, TCR beta, came from blood CD8+ and CD4+ T cells. It was treatment-naive patients with stable or active relapsing-remitting disease who made up the multiple sclerosis controls. The TEMRA cells underwent FACS enrichment, while the CD8+ and CD4+ T cells underwent negative isolation.

The chain recombines TRBV5-6 with TRBJ2-1; D unclear. Sequencing was performed on CD8+ T cells from PBMCs. The clonotype comes from a human donor with multiple sclerosis. The CDR3 reads CASSRRVTYNEQFF. CDR3 bases: TGTGCCAGCAGCCGAAGGGTCACATACAATGAGCAGTTCTTC.